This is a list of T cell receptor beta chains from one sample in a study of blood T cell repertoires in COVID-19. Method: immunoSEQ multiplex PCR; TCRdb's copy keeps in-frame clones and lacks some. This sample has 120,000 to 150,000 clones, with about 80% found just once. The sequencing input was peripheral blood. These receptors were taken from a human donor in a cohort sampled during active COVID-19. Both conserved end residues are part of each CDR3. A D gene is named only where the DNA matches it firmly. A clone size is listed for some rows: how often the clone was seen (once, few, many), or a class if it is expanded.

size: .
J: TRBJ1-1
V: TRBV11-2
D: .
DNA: TGTGCCAGCAGCTTAGATCCGGGGGGCACTGAAGCTTTCTTT
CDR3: CASSLDPGGTEAFF

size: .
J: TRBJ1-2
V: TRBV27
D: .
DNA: TGTGCCAGCAGTTTATCGCAGGGGTTAATCGATGGCTACACCTTC
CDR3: CASSLSQGLIDGYTF

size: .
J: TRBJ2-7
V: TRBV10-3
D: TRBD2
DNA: TGTGCCACCCTACTAGCGGGGTCCTACGAGCAGTACTTC
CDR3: CATLLAGSYEQYF

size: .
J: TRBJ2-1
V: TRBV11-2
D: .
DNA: TGTGCCAGCAGCTTAGACACTAGCTACAATGAGCAGTTCTTC
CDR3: CASSLDTSYNEQFF

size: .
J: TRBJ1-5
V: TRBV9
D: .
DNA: TGTGCCAGCAGCCGGACGGGGAGCAATCAGCCCCAGCATTTT
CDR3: CASSRTGSNQPQHF

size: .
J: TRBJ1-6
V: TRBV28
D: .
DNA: TGTGCCAGCAGTTCGAATCCCGGGACACCAAATTCACCCCTCCACTTT
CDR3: CASSSNPGTPNSPLHF

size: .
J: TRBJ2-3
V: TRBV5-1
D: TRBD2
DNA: TGCGCCAGTAAGGGACTAGCGGGGGGGATTATGGATACGCAGTATTTT
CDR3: CASKGLAGGIMDTQYF

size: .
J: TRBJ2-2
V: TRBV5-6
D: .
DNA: TGTGCCAGCGGTTCCGGACAGATCACCGGGGAGCTGTTTTTT
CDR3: CASGSGQITGELFF

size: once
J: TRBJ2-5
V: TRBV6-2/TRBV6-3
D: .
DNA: TGTGCCAGCAGTTCTGGGCGGGTCCCCCAAGAGACCCAGTACTTC
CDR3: CASSSGRVPQETQYF

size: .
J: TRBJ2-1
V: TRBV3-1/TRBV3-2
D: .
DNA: TGTGCCAGCAGCCAAGAACTGGGGACACCTTACAATGAGCAGTTCTTC
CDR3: CASSQELGTPYNEQFF

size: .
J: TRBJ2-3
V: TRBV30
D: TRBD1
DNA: TGTGCCTGGAGGGACAGGGATACGCAGTATTTT
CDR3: CAWRDRDTQYF

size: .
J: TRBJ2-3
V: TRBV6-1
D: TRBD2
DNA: TGTGCCAGCAGTGAAGGGCCTAGCGGGAGGGCCAAAGATACGCAGTATTTT
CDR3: CASSEGPSGRAKDTQYF

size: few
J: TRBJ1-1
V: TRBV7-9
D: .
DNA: TGTGCCAGCAGCCCCCGGGGAGGGAGCACTGAAGCTTTCTTT
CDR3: CASSPRGGSTEAFF

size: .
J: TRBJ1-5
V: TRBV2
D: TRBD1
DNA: TGTGCCAGCAGTCCTACAGGGGATCAGCCCCAGCATTTT
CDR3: CASSPTGDQPQHF

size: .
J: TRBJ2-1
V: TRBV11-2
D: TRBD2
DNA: TGTGCCAGCAGCTTAGGGGGCGGGAGTAGCCACAATGAGCAGTTCTTC
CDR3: CASSLGGGSSHNEQFF

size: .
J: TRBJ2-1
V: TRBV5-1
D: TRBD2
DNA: TGCGCCAGCAGCTGGAAACTAGCGGGAGGAACCTACAATGAGCAGTTCTTC
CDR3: CASSWKLAGGTYNEQFF

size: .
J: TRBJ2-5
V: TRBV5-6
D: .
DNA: TGTGCCAGCAGCAGGGACATCCAAGAGACCCAGTACTTC
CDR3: CASSRDIQETQYF

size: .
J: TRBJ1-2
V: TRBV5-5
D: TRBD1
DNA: TGTGCCAGCAGACCCTACCCAACAGGGGTAGGCTACACCTTC
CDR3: CASRPYPTGVGYTF

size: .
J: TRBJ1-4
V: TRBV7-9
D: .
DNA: TGTGCCAGCAGCTTGTCTGCAACTAATGAAAAACTGTTTTTT
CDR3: CASSLSATNEKLFF

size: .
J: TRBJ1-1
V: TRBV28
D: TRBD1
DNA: TGTGCCAGCAGTCCGGCCGGGACAGGGGGACCTGAAGCTTTCTTT
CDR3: CASSPAGTGGPEAFF

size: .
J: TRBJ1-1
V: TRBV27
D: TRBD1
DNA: TGTGCCAGCAGTTCAACAGGGGCCACTGAAGCTTTCTTT
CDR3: CASSSTGATEAFF

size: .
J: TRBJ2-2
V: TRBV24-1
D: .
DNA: TGTGCCACCAGTGCCCTGAACACCGGGGAGCTGTTTTTT
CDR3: CATSALNTGELFF

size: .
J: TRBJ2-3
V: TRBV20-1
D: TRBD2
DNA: TGCAGTGCTCGATCCGGGACTAGCGGGGGGTGG
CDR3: CSARSGTSGGW

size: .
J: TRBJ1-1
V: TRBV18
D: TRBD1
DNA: TGTGCCAGCTCAGTGACGGGGACAGGGGCCTTCAAGAGCACTGAAGCTTTCTTT
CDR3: CASSVTGTGAFKSTEAFF

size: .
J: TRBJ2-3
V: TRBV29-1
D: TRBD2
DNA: TGCAGCGCTGCGGGAGGGCCTGCAGATACGCAGTATTTT
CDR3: CSAAGGPADTQYF

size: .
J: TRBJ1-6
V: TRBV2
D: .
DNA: TGTGCCAGCAGTGACGAAGGGGTTTACTCACCCCTCCACTTT
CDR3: CASSDEGVYSPLHF

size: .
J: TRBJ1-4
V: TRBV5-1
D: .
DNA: TGCGCCAGCACCCGGGAGGGGGTCGCGGATGAAAAACTGTTTTTT
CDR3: CASTREGVADEKLFF

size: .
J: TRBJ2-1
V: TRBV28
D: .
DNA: TGTGCCAGCAGTCCGCAGGGGCGGGAGCAGTTCTTC
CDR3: CASSPQGREQFF

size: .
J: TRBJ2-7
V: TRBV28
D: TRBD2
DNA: TGTGCCAGCAGTTTCAGGCGGGGGGCCCGGGAGCAGTACTTC
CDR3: CASSFRRGAREQYF

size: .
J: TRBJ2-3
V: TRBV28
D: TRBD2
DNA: TGTGCCAGCAGTCCGCGGACTAGCGGGGGGACAGATACGCAGTATTTT
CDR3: CASSPRTSGGTDTQYF

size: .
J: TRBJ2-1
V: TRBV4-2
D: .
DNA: TGTGCCAGCAGCCAAGATTGGGGGGATGAACAGTTCTTC
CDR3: CASSQDWGDEQFF

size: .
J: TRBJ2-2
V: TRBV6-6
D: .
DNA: TGTGCCAGCAGTTACGCGGATACCGGGGAGCTGTTTTTT
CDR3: CASSYADTGELFF

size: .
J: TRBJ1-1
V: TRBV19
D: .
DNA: TGTGCCAGTAGTATGCGGGCCGCGAACACTGAAGCTTTCTTT
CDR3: CASSMRAANTEAFF

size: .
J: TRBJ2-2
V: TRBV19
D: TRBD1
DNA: TGTGCCAGTAGTATAGCACGGGACAGGGGCACCGGGGAGCTGTTTTTT
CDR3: CASSIARDRGTGELFF

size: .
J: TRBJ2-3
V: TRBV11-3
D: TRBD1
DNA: TGTGCCAGCAGCTTAGGGACAGGGGACACAGATACGCAGTATTTT
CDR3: CASSLGTGDTDTQYF

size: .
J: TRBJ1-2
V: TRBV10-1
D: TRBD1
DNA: TGCGCCGCAGAGACAGGGGACTTC
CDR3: CAAETGDF

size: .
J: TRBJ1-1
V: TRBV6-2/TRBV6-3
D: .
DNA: TGTGCCAGCAGTTCCGTTAACACTGAAGCTTTCTTT
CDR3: CASSSVNTEAFF

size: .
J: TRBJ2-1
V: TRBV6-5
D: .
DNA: TGTGCCAGCACTATGCTACGGGGTTCCAATGAGCAGTTCTTC
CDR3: CASTMLRGSNEQFF

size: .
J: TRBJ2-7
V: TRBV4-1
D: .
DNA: TGCGCCAGCAGCTCCCAAGCCAACTCAGCGGGCTACGAGCAGTACTTC
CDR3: CASSSQANSAGYEQYF

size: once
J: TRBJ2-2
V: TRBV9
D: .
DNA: TGTGCCAGCAGCGGTACTAGTCGGGACGGGGAGCTGTTTTTT
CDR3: CASSGTSRDGELFF

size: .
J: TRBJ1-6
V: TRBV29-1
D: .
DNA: TGCAGCGTTGGAGGGGGAGATTCACCCCTCCACTTT
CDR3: CSVGGGDSPLHF

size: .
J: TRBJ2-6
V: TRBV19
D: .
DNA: TGTGCCAGTAGTATAACAGGGTTTGGGGCCAACGTCCTGACTTTC
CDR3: CASSITGFGANVLTF

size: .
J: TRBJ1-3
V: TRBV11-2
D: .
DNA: TGTGCCAGCAACGTCGCGGGGAACACCATATATTTT
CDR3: CASNVAGNTIYF

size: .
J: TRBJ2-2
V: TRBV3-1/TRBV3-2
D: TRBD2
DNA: TGTGCCAGCAGCCTGACTAGCGGGAGGGTGGAGCTGTTTTTT
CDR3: CASSLTSGRVELFF

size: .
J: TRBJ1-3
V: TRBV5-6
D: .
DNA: TGTGCCAGCAGCTTGGCCAGGGTTGGAAACACCATATATTTT
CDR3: CASSLARVGNTIYF

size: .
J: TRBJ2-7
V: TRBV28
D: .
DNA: TGTGCCAGCAGTCTATCCATGGCAGCGACCTACGAGCAGTACTTC
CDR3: CASSLSMAATYEQYF